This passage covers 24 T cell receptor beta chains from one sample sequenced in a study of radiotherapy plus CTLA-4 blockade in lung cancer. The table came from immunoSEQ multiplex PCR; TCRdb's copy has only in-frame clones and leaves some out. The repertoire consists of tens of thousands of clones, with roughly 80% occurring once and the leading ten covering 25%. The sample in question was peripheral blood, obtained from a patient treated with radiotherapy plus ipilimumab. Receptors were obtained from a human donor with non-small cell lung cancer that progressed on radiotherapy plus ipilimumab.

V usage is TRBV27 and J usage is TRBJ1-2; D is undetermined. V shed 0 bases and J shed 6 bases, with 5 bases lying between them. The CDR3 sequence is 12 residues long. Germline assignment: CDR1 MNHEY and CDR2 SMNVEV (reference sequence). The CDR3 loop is CASSLSGDGYTF. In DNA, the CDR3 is TGTGCCAGCAGTTTATCGGGTGATGGCTACACCTTC.

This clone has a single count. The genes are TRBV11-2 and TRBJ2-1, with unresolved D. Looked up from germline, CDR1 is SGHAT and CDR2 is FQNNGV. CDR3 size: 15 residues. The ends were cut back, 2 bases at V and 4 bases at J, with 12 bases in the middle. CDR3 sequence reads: CASSLRVVGYNEQFF. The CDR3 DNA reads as TGTGCCAGCAGCTTACGGGTTGTAGGATACAATGAGCAGTTCTTC.

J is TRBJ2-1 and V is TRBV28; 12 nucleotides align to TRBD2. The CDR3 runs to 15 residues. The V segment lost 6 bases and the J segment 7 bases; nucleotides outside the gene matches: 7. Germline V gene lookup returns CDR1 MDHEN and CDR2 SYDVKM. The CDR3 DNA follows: TGTGCCAGCAGCATCCTGACTAGCGGGAGAAATGAGCAGTTCTTC. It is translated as CASSILTSGRNEQFF.

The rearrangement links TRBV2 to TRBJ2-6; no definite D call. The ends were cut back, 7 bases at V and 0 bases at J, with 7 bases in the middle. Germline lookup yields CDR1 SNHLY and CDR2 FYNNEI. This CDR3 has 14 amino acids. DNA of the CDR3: TGTGCCAGCACACTTTCCTCTGGGGCCAACGTCCTGACTTTC. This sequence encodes CASTLSSGANVLTF.

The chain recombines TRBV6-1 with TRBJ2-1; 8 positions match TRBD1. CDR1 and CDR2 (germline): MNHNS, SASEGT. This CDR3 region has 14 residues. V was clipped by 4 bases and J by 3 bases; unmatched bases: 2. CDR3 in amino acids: CASSGTGFYNEQFF. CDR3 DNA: TGTGCCAGCAGTGGGACAGGGTTCTACAATGAGCAGTTCTTC.

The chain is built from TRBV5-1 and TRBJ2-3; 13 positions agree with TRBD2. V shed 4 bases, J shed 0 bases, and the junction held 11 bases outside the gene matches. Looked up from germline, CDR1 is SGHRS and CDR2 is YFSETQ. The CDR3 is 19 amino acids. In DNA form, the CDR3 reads TGCGCCAGCAGCAGGGAGGGACTAGCGGGACCAACTAGCACAGATACGCAGTATTTT. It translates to CASSREGLAGPTSTDTQYF.

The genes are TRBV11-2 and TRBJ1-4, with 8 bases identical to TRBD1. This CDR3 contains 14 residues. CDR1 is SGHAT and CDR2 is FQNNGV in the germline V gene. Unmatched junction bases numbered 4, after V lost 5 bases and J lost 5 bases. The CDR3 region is CASSPRTGNEKLFF. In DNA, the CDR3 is TGTGCCAGCAGCCCCCGGACAGGGAATGAAAAACTGTTTTTT.

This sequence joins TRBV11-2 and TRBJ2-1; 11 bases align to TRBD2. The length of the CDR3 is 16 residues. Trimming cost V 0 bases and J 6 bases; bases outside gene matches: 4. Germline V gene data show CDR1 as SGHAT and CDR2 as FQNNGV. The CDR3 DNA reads TGTGCCAGCAGCTTAGATAGGCTAGCGGGAGGCAATGAGCAGTTCTTC. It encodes CASSLDRLAGGNEQFF. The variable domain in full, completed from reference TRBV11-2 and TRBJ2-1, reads EAGVAQSPRYKIIEKRQSVAFWCNPISGHATLYWYQQILGQGPKLLIQFQNNGVVDDSQLPKDRFSAERLKGVDSTLKIQPAKLEDSAVYLCASSLDRLAGGNEQFFGPGTRLTVL.

The CDR3 DNA sequence: TGTGCCAGCAGTGAAGACAGCACCGGGGAGCTGTTTTTT. Translated: CASSEDSTGELFF. The rearrangement uses TRBV6-4 and TRBJ2-2; TRBD1 is a possible D gene (5 bases). The CDR3 has 13 residues. V was pared by 3 bases and J by 4 bases, with 6 bases between. Looked up from germline, CDR1 is MRHNA and CDR2 is SNTAGT.

This chain's CDR3 is CASSLGGRETQYF. The CDR3 DNA sequence: TGCGCCAGCAGCTTGGGGGGCCGGGAGACCCAGTACTTC. This chain joins TRBV5-1 and TRBJ2-5; the D gene is possibly TRBD1 (5 bases). The germline gives CDR1 SGHRS, CDR2 YFSETQ. The CDR3 runs 13 residues. Trimming removed 0 bases at V and 5 bases at J, with 8 bases between.

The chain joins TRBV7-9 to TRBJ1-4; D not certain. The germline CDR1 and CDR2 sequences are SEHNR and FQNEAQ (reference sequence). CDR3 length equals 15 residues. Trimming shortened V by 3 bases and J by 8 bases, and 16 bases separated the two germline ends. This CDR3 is CASSFVTVQDEKLFF. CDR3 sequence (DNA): TGTGCCAGCAGCTTTGTCACGGTTCAAGACGAAAAACTGTTTTTT.

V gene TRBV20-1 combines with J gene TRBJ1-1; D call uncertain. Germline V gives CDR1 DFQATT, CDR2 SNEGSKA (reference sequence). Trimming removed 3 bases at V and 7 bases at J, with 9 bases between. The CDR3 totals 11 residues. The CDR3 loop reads CSASRGYEAFF. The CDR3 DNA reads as TGCAGTGCTAGCCGAGGGTATGAAGCTTTCTTT.

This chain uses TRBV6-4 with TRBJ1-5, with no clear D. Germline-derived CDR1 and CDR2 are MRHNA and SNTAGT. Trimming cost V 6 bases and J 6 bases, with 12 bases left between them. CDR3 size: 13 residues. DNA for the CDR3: TGTGCCAGCAGCCAGGAGGAGGGTCAGCCCCAGCATTTT. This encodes CASSQEEGQPQHF.

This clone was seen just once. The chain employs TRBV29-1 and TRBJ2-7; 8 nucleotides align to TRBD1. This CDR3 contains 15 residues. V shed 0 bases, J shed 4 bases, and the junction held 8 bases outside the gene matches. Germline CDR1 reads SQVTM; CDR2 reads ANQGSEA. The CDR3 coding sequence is TGCAGCGTTGAAGACCCCAGGACAGGGAGGTACGAGCAGTACTTC. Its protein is CSVEDPRTGRYEQYF.

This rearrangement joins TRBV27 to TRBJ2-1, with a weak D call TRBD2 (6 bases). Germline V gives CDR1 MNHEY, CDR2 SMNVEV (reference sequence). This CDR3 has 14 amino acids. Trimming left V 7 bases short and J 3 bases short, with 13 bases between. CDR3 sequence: CASTYSGVYNEQFF. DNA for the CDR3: TGTGCCAGCACTTATAGCGGAGTCTACAATGAGCAGTTCTTC.

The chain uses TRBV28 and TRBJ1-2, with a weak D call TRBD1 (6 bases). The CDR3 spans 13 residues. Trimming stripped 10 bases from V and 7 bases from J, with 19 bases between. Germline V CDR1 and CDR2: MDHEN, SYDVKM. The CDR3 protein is CATINRVSVGYTF. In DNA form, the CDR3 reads TGTGCCACCATAAACAGGGTATCGGTTGGCTACACCTTC.

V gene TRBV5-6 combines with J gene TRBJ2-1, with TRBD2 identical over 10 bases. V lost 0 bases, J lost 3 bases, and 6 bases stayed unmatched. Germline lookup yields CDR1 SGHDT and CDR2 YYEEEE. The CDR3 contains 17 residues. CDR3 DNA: TGTGCCAGCAGCTTGGACTCTAGCGGGAGTCACTACAATGAGCAGTTCTTC. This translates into CASSLDSSGSHYNEQFF.

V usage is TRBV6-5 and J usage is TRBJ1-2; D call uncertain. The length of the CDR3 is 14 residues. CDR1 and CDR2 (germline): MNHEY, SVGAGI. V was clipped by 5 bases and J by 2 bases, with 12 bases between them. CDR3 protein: CASSRVYGNYGYTF. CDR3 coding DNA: TGTGCCAGCAGTAGGGTATACGGGAACTATGGCTACACCTTC.

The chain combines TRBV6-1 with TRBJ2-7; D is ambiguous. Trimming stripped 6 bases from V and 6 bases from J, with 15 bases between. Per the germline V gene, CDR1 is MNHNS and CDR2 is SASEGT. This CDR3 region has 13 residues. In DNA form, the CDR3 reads TGTGCCAGCAGGGAGACACCGCCTGGCGAGCAGTACTTC. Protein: CASRETPPGEQYF.

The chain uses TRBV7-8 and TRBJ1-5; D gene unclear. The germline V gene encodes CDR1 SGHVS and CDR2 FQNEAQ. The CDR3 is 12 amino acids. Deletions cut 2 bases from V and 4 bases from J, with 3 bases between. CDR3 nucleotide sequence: TGTGCCAGCAGCTTATATAATCAGCCCCAGCATTTT. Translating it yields CASSLYNQPQHF.

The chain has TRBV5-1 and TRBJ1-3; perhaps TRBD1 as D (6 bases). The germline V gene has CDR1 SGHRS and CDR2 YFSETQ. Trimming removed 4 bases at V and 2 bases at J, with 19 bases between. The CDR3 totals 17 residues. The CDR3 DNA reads TGCGCCAGCAGCAAAGACAGGCCCATGGTAACTGGAAACACCATATATTTT. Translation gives CASSKDRPMVTGNTIYF.

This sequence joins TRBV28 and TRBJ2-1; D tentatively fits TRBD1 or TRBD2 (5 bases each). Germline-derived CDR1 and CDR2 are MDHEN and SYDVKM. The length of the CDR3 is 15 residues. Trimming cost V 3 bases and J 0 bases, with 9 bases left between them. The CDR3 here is CASSFLGVSYNEQFF. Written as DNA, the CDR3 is TGTGCCAGCAGTTTTTTGGGGGTCTCCTACAATGAGCAGTTCTTC.

The CDR3 DNA follows: TGCGCCAGCAGCTCACACAGGGGTATAGGGTATGGCTACACCTTC. It yields the protein CASSSHRGIGYGYTF. The rearrangement links TRBV5-1 to TRBJ1-2; 7 nucleotides agree with TRBD1. CDR3 size: 15 residues. V lost 3 bases, J lost 5 bases, and 10 bases stayed unmatched. Germline V lookup: CDR1 SGHRS, CDR2 YFSETQ.

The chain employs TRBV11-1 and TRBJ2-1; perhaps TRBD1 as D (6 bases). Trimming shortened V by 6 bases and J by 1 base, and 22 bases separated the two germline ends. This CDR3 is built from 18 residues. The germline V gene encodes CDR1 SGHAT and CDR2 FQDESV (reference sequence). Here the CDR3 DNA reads TGTGCCAGCAGTTTGCGGGCGATAAAAGGGGGTTCCTACAATGAGCAGTTCTTC. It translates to CASSLRAIKGGSYNEQFF.